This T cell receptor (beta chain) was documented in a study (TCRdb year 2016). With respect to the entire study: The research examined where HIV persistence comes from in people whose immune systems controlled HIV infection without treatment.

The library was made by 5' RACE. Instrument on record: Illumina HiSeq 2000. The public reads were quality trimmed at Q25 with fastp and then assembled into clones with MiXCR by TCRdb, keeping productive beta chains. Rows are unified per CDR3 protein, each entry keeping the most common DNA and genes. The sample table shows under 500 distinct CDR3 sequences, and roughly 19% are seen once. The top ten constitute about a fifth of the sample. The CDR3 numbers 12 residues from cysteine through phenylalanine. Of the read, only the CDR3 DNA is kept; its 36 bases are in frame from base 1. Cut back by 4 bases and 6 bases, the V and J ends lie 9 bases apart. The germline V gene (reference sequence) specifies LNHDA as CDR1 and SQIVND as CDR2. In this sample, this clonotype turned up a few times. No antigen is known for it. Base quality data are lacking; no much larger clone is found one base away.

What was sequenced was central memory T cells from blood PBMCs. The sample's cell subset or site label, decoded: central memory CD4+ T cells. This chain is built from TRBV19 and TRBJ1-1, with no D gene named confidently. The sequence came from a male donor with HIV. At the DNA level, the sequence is TGTGCCAGTAGTACTCCAGGCTCTGAAGCTTTCTTT. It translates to CASSTPGSEAFF.